This is a list of T cell receptor beta chains from one sample in a study of shared clonotypes between healthy human individuals. Clones were read by immunoSEQ multiplex PCR, and TCRdb kept only the in-frame ones, dropping some. Of about 2.4 million clones in the sample, 93% were seen once. The sequencing sample was made of naive CD4+ T cells from PBMCs. All receptors come from a man in his late teens or twenties in good health. Some clones in this sample may be carry-over from other donors' samples. Each CDR3 is given with its conserved first and last residue. Only part of the rows carry a size: once, few, many, or a class if the clone is expanded.

j_call: TRBJ2-7; v_call: TRBV28; clone_size: -; cdr3_aa: CASSRLSPYEQYF
j_call: TRBJ2-1; v_call: TRBV6-1; clone_size: -; cdr3_aa: CASSVVGNNEQFF
j_call: TRBJ1-2; v_call: TRBV18; clone_size: -; cdr3_aa: CASSIGTGGNYGYTF
j_call: TRBJ2-1; v_call: TRBV6-5; clone_size: -; cdr3_aa: CASSPGPYNEQFF
j_call: TRBJ1-1; v_call: TRBV5-6; clone_size: -; cdr3_aa: CASLGRGNTEAFF
j_call: TRBJ1-3; v_call: TRBV28; clone_size: -; cdr3_aa: CASQDREGNTIYF
j_call: TRBJ2-1; v_call: TRBV6-1; clone_size: -; cdr3_aa: CASLTSGYNEQFF
j_call: TRBJ2-1; v_call: TRBV28; clone_size: -; cdr3_aa: CASSLGGSNSYNEQFF
j_call: TRBJ2-1; v_call: TRBV10-3; clone_size: -; cdr3_aa: CAISEVAGVTNEQFF
j_call: TRBJ2-5; v_call: TRBV5-1; clone_size: once; cdr3_aa: CASSSMDRSQETQYF
j_call: TRBJ1-2; v_call: TRBV7-9; clone_size: -; cdr3_aa: CASSLFTNWDIFRVTF
j_call: TRBJ2-1; v_call: TRBV18; clone_size: -; cdr3_aa: CASSGTSDNEQFF
j_call: TRBJ2-3; v_call: TRBV11-2; clone_size: -; cdr3_aa: CASSLGGGLRSQYF
j_call: TRBJ2-3; v_call: TRBV28; clone_size: -; cdr3_aa: CASSLSITSSDTQYF
j_call: TRBJ2-6; v_call: TRBV5-1; clone_size: -; cdr3_aa: CASSPLGFHTGANVLTF
j_call: TRBJ2-6; v_call: TRBV7-8; clone_size: -; cdr3_aa: CASSLGASSGANVLTF
j_call: TRBJ2-1; v_call: TRBV6-5; clone_size: -; cdr3_aa: CASSRLAGGLQEQFF
j_call: TRBJ1-6; v_call: TRBV25-1; clone_size: -; cdr3_aa: CASSAQGINSPLHF
j_call: TRBJ2-3; v_call: TRBV7-2; clone_size: -; cdr3_aa: CASSLVSSGSTDTQYF
j_call: TRBJ1-5; v_call: TRBV6-1; clone_size: -; cdr3_aa: CASSVDRFQPQHF
j_call: TRBJ2-7; v_call: TRBV6-1; clone_size: -; cdr3_aa: CASSEGDQSYEQYF
j_call: TRBJ2-3; v_call: TRBV28; clone_size: -; cdr3_aa: CASSKPGGSSTDTQYF
j_call: TRBJ2-1; v_call: TRBV29-1; clone_size: -; cdr3_aa: CSVDRNNEQFF
j_call: TRBJ2-7; v_call: TRBV28; clone_size: once; cdr3_aa: CASSLSLAGVYEQYF
j_call: TRBJ1-4; v_call: TRBV4-1; clone_size: -; cdr3_aa: CASSQLSGRANEKLFF
j_call: TRBJ1-2; v_call: TRBV7-2; clone_size: -; cdr3_aa: CASSFSFANYGYTF
j_call: TRBJ1-1; v_call: TRBV5-1; clone_size: -; cdr3_aa: CASSSTGGLNTEAFF
j_call: TRBJ1-5; v_call: TRBV4-3; clone_size: once; cdr3_aa: CASSQESTWQPQHF
j_call: TRBJ2-2; v_call: TRBV7-2; clone_size: -; cdr3_aa: CASGTRGPGELFF
j_call: TRBJ2-2; v_call: TRBV6-1; clone_size: -; cdr3_aa: CASMNPYTGELFF
j_call: TRBJ1-1; v_call: TRBV7-8; clone_size: -; cdr3_aa: CASSSAQVSTEAFF
j_call: TRBJ2-2; v_call: TRBV7-9; clone_size: once; cdr3_aa: CASSPGGVNTGELFF
j_call: TRBJ2-5; v_call: TRBV4-3; clone_size: once; cdr3_aa: CASSQGMGLAGGGETQYF
j_call: TRBJ1-4; v_call: TRBV30; clone_size: -; cdr3_aa: CAWSRDRVDEKLFF
j_call: TRBJ1-1; v_call: TRBV5-1; clone_size: -; cdr3_aa: CASSFRGQDTEAFF
j_call: TRBJ2-7; v_call: TRBV7-9; clone_size: -; cdr3_aa: CASSRWGVWEQYF
j_call: TRBJ2-1; v_call: TRBV5-1; clone_size: once; cdr3_aa: CASSLQGLAVNEQFF
j_call: TRBJ2-7; v_call: TRBV2; clone_size: -; cdr3_aa: CASSYQGLAGGTYVQYF
j_call: TRBJ1-2; v_call: TRBV5-1; clone_size: -; cdr3_aa: CASSPGQDGGYTF
j_call: TRBJ1-2; v_call: TRBV6-1; clone_size: -; cdr3_aa: CASSGQGIYGYTF
j_call: TRBJ2-3; v_call: TRBV5-1; clone_size: -; cdr3_aa: CASSPSGRGRTDTQYF
j_call: TRBJ2-6; v_call: TRBV28; clone_size: -; cdr3_aa: CASSLERGFGVLTF
j_call: TRBJ2-3; v_call: TRBV18; clone_size: -; cdr3_aa: CASSPWEGLAGHTQYF
j_call: -; v_call: TRBV30; clone_size: once; cdr3_aa: CAWGRQGTYEQYF
j_call: TRBJ1-4; v_call: TRBV28; clone_size: -; cdr3_aa: CASMEALREKLFF
j_call: TRBJ2-3; v_call: TRBV7-8; clone_size: -; cdr3_aa: CASSLGWRPDTDTQYF
j_call: TRBJ2-7; v_call: TRBV28; clone_size: -; cdr3_aa: CAANQQGPVDEQYF
j_call: TRBJ2-1; v_call: TRBV28; clone_size: -; cdr3_aa: CASSLIGGRASNEQFF
j_call: TRBJ2-7; v_call: TRBV5-1; clone_size: -; cdr3_aa: CASSAGLAGGPGEQYF
j_call: TRBJ1-2; v_call: TRBV10-3; clone_size: -; cdr3_aa: CAISEEGTPPRGGYTF
j_call: TRBJ1-2; v_call: TRBV5-1; clone_size: -; cdr3_aa: CASSLSQTTHGYTF
j_call: TRBJ2-7; v_call: TRBV6-6; clone_size: -; cdr3_aa: CASSYPQALSYEQYF
j_call: TRBJ2-7; v_call: TRBV7-9; clone_size: -; cdr3_aa: CASSLRGTSGTYEQYF
j_call: TRBJ1-3; v_call: TRBV19; clone_size: once; cdr3_aa: CASSDRKGTSGNTIYF
j_call: TRBJ1-1; v_call: TRBV4-1; clone_size: -; cdr3_aa: CASSQRAPTNTEAFF
j_call: TRBJ2-1; v_call: TRBV14; clone_size: -; cdr3_aa: CASSPLLGKGPPFF
j_call: TRBJ2-7; v_call: TRBV27; clone_size: -; cdr3_aa: CASSLGTGGEQYF
j_call: TRBJ1-3; v_call: TRBV6-5; clone_size: once; cdr3_aa: CASRTDRGPGNTIYF
j_call: TRBJ2-7; v_call: TRBV6-1; clone_size: -; cdr3_aa: CASSRQEGLTYEQYF
j_call: TRBJ2-2; v_call: TRBV5-1; clone_size: -; cdr3_aa: CASSDQGSGELFF